These 10 T cell receptor beta chains were sequenced from one sample in a study of blood T cell repertoires in COVID-19. Assay used: immunoSEQ multiplex PCR; TCRdb lists only in-frame clones, some missing. The sample records 150,000 or so clones, approximately 86% being singletons. The sample taken for sequencing was peripheral blood. These receptors all come from a woman aged 40 to 50 with COVID-19, enrolled during active disease.

This clone has just one count. The V and J genes are TRBV9 and TRBJ2-1; D perhaps matches TRBD1 (6 bases). Germline V gives CDR1 SGDLS, CDR2 YYNGEE. V was pared by 4 bases and J by 2 bases, with 13 bases between. This CDR3 region has 15 residues. The CDR3 protein is CASSPAQGPYNEQFF. CDR3 coding DNA: TGTGCCAGCAGCCCCGCGCAGGGGCCCTACAATGAGCAGTTCTTC. The variable domain in full, completed from reference TRBV9 and TRBJ2-1, reads DSGVTQTPKHLITATGQRVTLRCSPRSGDLSVYWYQQSLDQGLQFLIQYYNGEERAKGNILERFSAQQFPDLHSELNLSSLELGDSALYFCASSPAQGPYNEQFFGPGTRLTVL.

The gene calls are TRBV9 and TRBJ2-2; 7 nucleotides agree with TRBD1. There are 13 residues in the CDR3. CDR1 is SGDLS, CDR2 YYNGEE, per germline. Germline trimming cut 3 bases from V and 11 bases from J; bases unmatched to any gene: 7. CDR3 in amino acids: CASSADRSGELFF. The CDR3 nucleotides are TGTGCCAGCAGCGCGGACAGGTCGGGTGAGCTGTTTTTT.

The V gene is TRBV7-3, the J gene TRBJ2-2; 8 bases align to TRBD2. The ends lost 1 base at V and 7 bases at J; junction bases unmatched: 8. The germline gives CDR1 SGHTA, CDR2 FQGTGA. This CDR3 region has 16 residues. Written as DNA, the CDR3 is TGTGCCAGCAGCTTAATCCCGGGAGGGACGAACGGGGAGCTGTTTTTT. This sequence encodes CASSLIPGGTNGELFF.

The chain links TRBV18 to TRBJ1-1, with 9 bases identical to TRBD1. With 5 bases clipped from V and 1 base from J, the junction kept 2 bases outside the gene matches. The CDR3 is 14 residues long. Germline V gene data show CDR1 as KGHSH and CDR2 as LQKENI. The CDR3 DNA reads as TGTGCCAGCTCATCGGGACAGGGGAACACTGAAGCTTTCTTT. This translates into CASSSGQGNTEAFF.

This clone has a single count. The chain is built from TRBV6-1 and TRBJ2-1, with D unresolved. Germline lookup yields CDR1 MNHNS and CDR2 SASEGT. Trimming cost V 4 bases and J 2 bases, with 15 bases left between them. CDR3 length: 16 amino acids. The CDR3 loop is CASSVERLQPYNEQFF. The DNA for the CDR3 is TGTGCCAGCAGTGTTGAGAGGCTTCAGCCCTACAATGAGCAGTTCTTC.

The rearrangement joins TRBV27 to TRBJ2-5, with 14 bases identical to TRBD2. The CDR3 loop spans 14 amino acids. V lost 6 bases, J lost 7 bases, and 4 bases stayed unmatched. Germline values: CDR1 MNHEY, CDR2 SMNVEV (reference sequence). CDR3 nucleotide sequence: TGTGCCAGCAGCGCCGGGACTAGCGGGGGGACCCAGTACTTC. Protein: CASSAGTSGGTQYF.

This clone was observed many times. This chain connects TRBV6-1 to TRBJ2-5; perhaps TRBD1 as D (6 bases). V lost 1 base and J 9 bases, leaving 15 bases between the germline ends. Germline loops: CDR1 MNHNS, CDR2 SASEGT. This CDR3 has 14 amino acids. The CDR3 spells CASSEGRGMHAQYF. The CDR3 region has the DNA TGTGCCAGCAGTGAAGGAAGGGGGATGCATGCCCAGTACTTC.

The chain links TRBV7-9 to TRBJ2-7; D uncertain. There are 12 residues in the CDR3. Germline CDR1 and CDR2: SEHNR and FQNEAQ (reference sequence). V was clipped by 1 base and J by 3 bases, with 4 bases between them. As DNA, the CDR3 is TGTGCCAGCAGCTTAGATCTCTACGAGCAGTACGTC. This translates into CASSLDLYEQYV.

The chain is built from TRBV5-4 and TRBJ1-2; D might be TRBD1 (6 bases). The CDR3 has 14 residues. Germline V CDR1 and CDR2: SGHNT, YYREEE (reference sequence). Trimming shortened V by 4 bases and J by 4 bases, and 14 bases separated the two germline ends. This CDR3 is CASSTGPDLYGYTF. The CDR3, as DNA: TGTGCCAGCAGCACAGGGCCAGACCTCTATGGCTACACCTTC. The full variable domain, with the rest looked up from reference TRBV5-4 and TRBJ1-2, is ETGVTQSPTHLIKTRGQQVTLRCSSQSGHNTVSWYQQALGQGPQFIFQYYREEENGRGNFPPRFSGLQFPNYSSELNVNALELDDSALYLCASSTGPDLYGYTFGSGTRLTVV.

This rearrangement joins TRBV3-1 (or the pseudogene TRBV3-2) to TRBJ2-1, with 10 bases fitting TRBD2. Germline CDR1 LGHDT, CDR2 YNNKEL (reference sequence). The CDR3 sequence is 15 residues long. V was pared by 0 bases and J by 9 bases, with 5 bases of the junction left unmatched. CDR3 nucleotide sequence: TGTGCCAGCAGCCAAGATGGGCTAGCGGGAGTTGAGCAGTTCTTC. Its translation is CASSQDGLAGVEQFF.